This TCR beta chain comes out of a study of T-cell reconstitution after alpha-beta-depleted transplantation in children. The CDR3 sequence is 15 residues long. Germline CDR1 SQVTM, CDR2 ANQGSEA. The ends were cut back, 3 bases at V and 2 bases at J, with 15 bases in the middle. TCRbeta library preparation incorporated unique molecular identifiers. TCRdb independently ran MiXCR on the PCR reads; one entry per CDR3 protein. The sample yields around 200,000 distinct CDR3 sequences, approximately 6.6% seen once. This clonotype was detected ten times or more. V is TRBV29-1 and J is TRBJ2-3; D perhaps matches TRBD2 (5 bases). Specimen: PBMCs from the stem cell graft donor, collected from the stem cell graft. This receptor was obtained from a human donor who donated a stem cell graft to a child with Wiskott-Aldrich syndrome. The CDR3 coding sequence is TGCAGCGTTGATATCCAGGAGGCTGCCACAGATACGCAGTATTTT. This translates into CSVDIQEAATDTQYF.